The source of this TCR beta chain is a study of cytomegalovirus exposure and HLA in healthy donors. Overall study results and limits: Many donors shared some public TCRs, even though most TCR sequences were rare. Common viral pathogens seemed to be connected with several of the most significant clusters, according to a later analysis.

PCR primers comprised 60 Vbeta and 13 Jbeta primers. Produced via immunoSEQ multiplex PCR; TCRdb's table is partial and in-frame only. The table lists about 100,000 clones, 77% of them singletons. In germline, CDR1 is SGHTA, CDR2 FQGNSA. Germline trimming cut 0 bases from V and 9 bases from J; bases unmatched to any gene: 5. The CDR3 has 15 amino acids. This clone was counted only a few times. Its target is not known. The source of this sequence is a male donor in good health and CMV-seronegative. This chain links TRBV7-2 with TRBJ2-1; TRBD2 agrees at 10 bases. Specimen: PBMCs. CDR3: CASSLASGRLGEQFF. For the CDR3, the DNA is TGTGCCAGCAGCTTAGCTAGCGGGAGGCTAGGTGAGCAGTTCTTC.